The present T cell receptor beta chain was sequenced within a study of control samples from healthy donors and cancer patients. This clone was recorded only once. TCRdb's table, derived via immunoSEQ multiplex PCR, lists solely in-frame clones and lacks some. The repertoire holds about 96,000 clones, 85% to 95% seen once, with about 8.8% in the top ten. Material: blood. This receptor was taken from a man aged 18 to 29 in good health.

CDR3 in DNA: TGTGCCAGCAGCCCTCTAGCGGGGGGGCAAGAGACCCAGTACTTC. This translates into CASSPLAGGQETQYF. The chain links TRBV7-6 to TRBJ2-5; 12 bases line up with TRBD2. This CDR3 is 15 amino acids long. V gave up 5 bases and J gave up 2 bases; unmatched junction bases: 3. Per germline, CDR1 SGHVS and CDR2 FNYEAQ. The full variable domain, with the rest looked up from reference TRBV7-6 and TRBJ2-5, is GAGVSQSPRYKVTKRGQDVALRCDPISGHVSLYWYRQALGQGPEFLTYFNYEAQQDKSGLPNDRFSAERPEGSISTLTIQRTEQRDSAMYRCASSPLAGGQETQYFGPGTRLLVL.